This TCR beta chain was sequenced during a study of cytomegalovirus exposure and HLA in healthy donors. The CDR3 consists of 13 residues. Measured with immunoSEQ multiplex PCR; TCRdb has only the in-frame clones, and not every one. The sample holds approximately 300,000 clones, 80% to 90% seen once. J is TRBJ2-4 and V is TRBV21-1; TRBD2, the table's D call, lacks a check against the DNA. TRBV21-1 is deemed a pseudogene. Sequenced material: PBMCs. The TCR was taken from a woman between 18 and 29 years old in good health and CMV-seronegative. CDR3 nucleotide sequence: TGTGCCACCCTGTCGGAGAGGAGGCTTTATCAGTACTTC. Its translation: CATLSERRLYQYF.